This T cell receptor (beta chain) was captured by sequencing in a study of CD8 T cells in Susac syndrome. This clonotype showed up just a few times. The RNA input was about 0.5 to 1 ug, and it was reverse transcribed with random hexamers. Amplification of TCR beta CDR3 across 54 Vbeta and 13 Jbeta was performed with immunoSEQ multiplex PCR. TCRdb called the immunoSEQ multiplex PCR reads again in MiXCR, with one record for every CDR3 protein. The sample holds roughly 28,000 distinct CDR3 sequences, less than 95% seen once. This CDR3 has 14 amino acids. In germline, CDR1 is LGHNA, CDR2 YSLEER. The junction had 4 bases not matched to a gene; V was cut back by 4 bases and J by 1 base.

Source material: CD8+ T cells from PBMCs. The chain uses TRBV4-3 and TRBJ2-7, with 7 nucleotides matching TRBD1. The TCR originated in a human donor in good health. The CDR3 DNA sequence: TGCGCCAGCAGCCCTCGGACAGGTTCCTACGAGCAGTACTTC. This codes for CASSPRTGSYEQYF.